The source of this T cell receptor beta chain is a study of T-cell reconstitution after alpha-beta-depleted transplantation in children. With regard to this clonotype: Its antigen remains unknown.

CDR1 and CDR2 (germline): MDHEN, SYDVKM. This CDR3 spans 16 amino acids. V shed 10 bases and J shed 4 bases, with 23 bases lying between them. TCRbeta library preparation incorporated unique molecular identifiers. MiXCR was run by TCRdb on the PCR reads, yielding one entry per CDR3 protein. The data show approximately 490,000 distinct CDR3 sequences, about 11% seen once. Regarding the study as a whole: Surviving recipient T cells and thymic progenitors underlay high day-60 TCRbeta diversity in some patients. T-cell numbers and diversity, one year after transplant, stemmed largely from T cells that were newly produced. Two months or so post-transplant, alpha-beta T cells reportedly derived from several hundred expanded graft clones.

The clonotype comes from a child between 2 and 9 years old with inherited bone marrow failure, due to receive a stem cell transplant. The V and J genes are TRBV28 and TRBJ2-1, with D tentatively TRBD1 (5 bases). The sequenced sample was PBMCs, obtained before TCRalphabeta/CD19-depleted stem cell transplant. CDR3 residues: CATQKVGVRGYNEQFF. DNA for the CDR3: TGTGCCACTCAGAAAGTAGGGGTGAGAGGATACAATGAGCAGTTCTTC.